These 9 T cell receptor beta chains were all obtained from the same sample, sequenced in a study of blood T cell repertoires in COVID-19. Only in-frame clones appear in the TCRdb table, and some are missing; sequencing was by immunoSEQ multiplex PCR. The table includes 28,000 or so clones, 90% detected once. The sequenced sample was peripheral blood. These TCRs come from a human donor in a cohort sampled during active COVID-19.

The chain employs TRBV12-3 or TRBV12-4 and TRBJ1-2, with D perhaps matching TRBD1 (6 bases). The CDR3 length is 13 residues. Trimming removed 6 bases at V and 6 bases at J, with 14 bases between. The CDR3 bases are TGTGCCAGCAGCCGGGACATGCGGAATGGCTACACCTTC. Translating gives CASSRDMRNGYTF.

The chain employs TRBV7-8 and TRBJ1-6; weak D call: TRBD1 (5 bases). From germline, CDR1 is SGHVS and CDR2 FQNEAQ. V lost 1 base, J lost 8 bases, and 9 bases lay in between. This CDR3 is built from 14 residues. The DNA for the CDR3 is TGTGCCAGCAGCTTAGAGGGGAATTATTCACCCCTCCACTTT. It specifies CASSLEGNYSPLHF.

The chain carries TRBV6-5 and TRBJ2-1, with D tentatively TRBD2 (6 bases). Per the germline V gene, CDR1 is MNHEY and CDR2 is SVGAGI. The V gene lost 7 bases and the J gene lost 4 bases, with 11 bases spanning the gap. This CDR3 has 13 residues. CDR3 loop: CASKIRGYNEQFF. The CDR3 nucleotides read TGTGCCAGCAAAATTCGGGGGTACAATGAGCAGTTCTTC.

The rearrangement links TRBV6-2 or TRBV6-3 to TRBJ2-7; D perhaps matches TRBD2 (6 bases). Deletions cut 6 bases from V and 4 bases from J, with 13 bases between. The CDR3 has 13 amino acids. Per the germline V gene, CDR1 is MNHEY and CDR2 is SVGEGT. CDR3 sequence reads: CASSLASFYEQYF. The CDR3 nucleotides are TGTGCCAGCAGCCTAGCGAGTTTTTACGAGCAGTACTTC.

This sequence joins TRBV4-2 and TRBJ2-3; 7 bases fit TRBD2. Germline V gene data show CDR1 as LGHNA and CDR2 as YNFKEQ. The CDR3 runs 15 residues. Trimming cost V 3 bases and J 2 bases; bases outside gene matches: 5. The CDR3 here is CASSHRAGPTDTQYF. The CDR3 bases are TGTGCCAGCAGCCACCGAGCGGGGCCCACAGATACGCAGTATTTT.

This clone appeared a single time. The V call is TRBV7-9, the J call TRBJ2-1, with D perhaps matching TRBD2 (6 bases). The CDR3 has 15 residues. The V end lost 5 bases, the J end lost 2 bases, and 13 bases lay between the germline ends. Germline V gives CDR1 SEHNR, CDR2 FQNEAQ (reference sequence). CDR3 sequence (DNA): TGTGCCAGCAGCCCACCCGGGACTCCCTACAATGAGCAGTTCTTC. Its translation: CASSPPGTPYNEQFF.

The genes are TRBV11-3 and TRBJ2-7; a weak D match, TRBD2 (5 bases). Germline loops: CDR1 SGHNT, CDR2 YENEEA. The V and J ends lost 3 bases and 0 bases respectively, with 6 bases between them. CDR3 size: 13 residues. CDR3: CASSLGSSYEQYF. The CDR3 coding sequence is TGTGCCAGCAGCTTGGGGAGCTCCTACGAGCAGTACTTC.

The chain recombines TRBV27 with TRBJ2-1, with TRBD2 identical over 7 bases. Germline-derived CDR1 and CDR2 are MNHEY and SMNVEV (reference sequence). The length of the CDR3 is 16 residues. Trimming at V came to 6 bases and at J to 2 bases, leaving 10 bases not matched to a gene. The CDR3 DNA reads TGTGCCAGCAGGACTTTGGGGAGGGGCCCCTACAATGAGCAGTTCTTC. The encoded protein is CASRTLGRGPYNEQFF.

The rearrangement uses TRBV9 and TRBJ2-1, with 9 positions matching TRBD2. The CDR3 totals 12 residues. Germline trimming cut 7 bases from V and 7 bases from J; bases unmatched to any gene: 3. CDR1 SGDLS and CDR2 YYNGEE come from the germline V gene. The CDR3 DNA reads TGTGCCAGCGGGACTAGCAGGAATGAGCAGTTCTTC. This sequence encodes CASGTSRNEQFF.